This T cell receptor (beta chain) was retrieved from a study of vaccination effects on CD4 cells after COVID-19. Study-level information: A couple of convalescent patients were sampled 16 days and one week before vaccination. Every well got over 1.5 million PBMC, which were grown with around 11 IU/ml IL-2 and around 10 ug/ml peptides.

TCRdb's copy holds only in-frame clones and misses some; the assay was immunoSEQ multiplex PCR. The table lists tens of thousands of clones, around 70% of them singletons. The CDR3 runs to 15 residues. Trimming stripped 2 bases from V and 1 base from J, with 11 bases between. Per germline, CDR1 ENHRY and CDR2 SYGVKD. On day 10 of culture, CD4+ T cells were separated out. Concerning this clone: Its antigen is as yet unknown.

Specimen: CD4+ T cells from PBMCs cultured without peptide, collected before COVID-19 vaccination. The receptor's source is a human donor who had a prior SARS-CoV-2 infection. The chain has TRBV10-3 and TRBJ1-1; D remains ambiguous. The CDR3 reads CAISELEGTNTEAFF. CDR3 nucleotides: TGTGCCATCAGTGAGCTCGAGGGCACGAACACTGAAGCTTTCTTT.